This paragraph reports one T cell receptor beta chain. There is no known antigen for this receptor. Within one base of it there is no much larger clone, and no base qualities were kept. These data belong to a study of metastatic and nonmetastatic thyroid tumors (dated by TCRdb to 2019 to 2021). Turning to the overall study: Repertoires from peripheral blood and from tumor or nodule tissue samples of malignant and benign thyroid patients were compared. General study outcomes and caveats: TCR beta diversity was reported as significantly higher in malignant tumors than in benign nodules, in both blood and tumor samples.

The receptor library was made with PCR. The sequencer listed for this sample is Illumina HiSeq 4000. High-throughput sequencing was used to profile the TCR beta-chain CDR3 region of every patient. The authors' pipeline ran thus. CDR3 differences across clinicopathological groups were used to build a classifier for discriminating distant-metastatic papillary thyroid cancer patients. To measure repertoire diversity the researchers used the Shannon index, while the Morisita-Horn index served to gauge how similar the tumor and blood repertoires were. TCRdb cleaned the public reads at Q25 with fastp, built clones with MiXCR and kept in-frame beta chains. The V and J calls come from TCRdb's annotation, not from the publication. Within this sample are roughly 4,600 clones, with 20% to 25% of them counted one time only. The ten biggest clones cover less than 25% of the sample. None of the patients had been given any treatment before thyroid surgery. Using T-cell receptor beta sequencing, the study looked back at clinical samples from patients collected from about 2011 to 2018.

Sequences DFQATT (CDR1) and SNEGSKA (CDR2) are obtained from the germline V gene (reference sequence). V was cut back by 1 base and J by 5 bases, leaving a gap of 12 bases between them. Counted from cysteine to phenylalanine, this CDR3 has 14 amino acids. Of all the DNA, just the CDR3 is kept, 42 bases in frame from base 1. Sequencing used tumor tissue. The source of this sequence is a male donor with papillary thyroid cancer or a benign thyroid nodule (not recorded which). Some clones in this sample may be carry-over from other donors' samples. The sequence is built from TRBV20-1 and TRBJ1-5; a tentative D call is TRBD1 (5 bases match). At the DNA level, the sequence is TGCAGTGCTAGAGGGGGGAGTAGAGATCAGCCCCAGCATTTT. It translates as CSARGGSRDQPQHF.